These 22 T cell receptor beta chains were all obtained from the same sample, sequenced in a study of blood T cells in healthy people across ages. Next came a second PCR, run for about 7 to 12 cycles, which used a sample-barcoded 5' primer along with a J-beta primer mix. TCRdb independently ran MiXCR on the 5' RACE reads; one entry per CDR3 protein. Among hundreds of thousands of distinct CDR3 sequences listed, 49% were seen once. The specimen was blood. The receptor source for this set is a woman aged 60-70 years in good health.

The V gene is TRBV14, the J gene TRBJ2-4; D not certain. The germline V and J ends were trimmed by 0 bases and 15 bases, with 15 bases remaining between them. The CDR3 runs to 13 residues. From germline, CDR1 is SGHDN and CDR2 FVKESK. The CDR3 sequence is CASSQESRTAPYF. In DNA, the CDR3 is TGTGCCAGCAGCCAAGAAAGTAGAACTGCTCCGTACTTC. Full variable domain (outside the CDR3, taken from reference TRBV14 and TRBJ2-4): EAGVTQFPSHSVIEKGQTVTLRCDPISGHDNLYWYRRVMGKEIKFLLHFVKESKQDESGMPNNRFLAERTGGTYSTLKVQPAELEDSGVYFCASSQESRTAPYFGAGTRLSVL.

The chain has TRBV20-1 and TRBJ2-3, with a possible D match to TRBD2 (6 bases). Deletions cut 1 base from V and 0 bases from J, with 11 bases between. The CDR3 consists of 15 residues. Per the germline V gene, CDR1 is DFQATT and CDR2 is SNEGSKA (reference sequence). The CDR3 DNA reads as TGCAGTGCTAGAGGGATTAGCGGTAGCACAGATACGCAGTATTTT. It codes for CSARGISGSTDTQYF.

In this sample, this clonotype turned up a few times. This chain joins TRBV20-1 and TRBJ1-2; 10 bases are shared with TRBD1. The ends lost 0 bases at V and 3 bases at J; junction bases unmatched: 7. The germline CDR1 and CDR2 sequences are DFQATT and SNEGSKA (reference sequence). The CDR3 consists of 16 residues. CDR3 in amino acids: CSARDTDRGKYYGYTF. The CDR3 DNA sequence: TGCAGTGCTAGAGATACGGACAGGGGGAAGTACTATGGCTACACCTTC.

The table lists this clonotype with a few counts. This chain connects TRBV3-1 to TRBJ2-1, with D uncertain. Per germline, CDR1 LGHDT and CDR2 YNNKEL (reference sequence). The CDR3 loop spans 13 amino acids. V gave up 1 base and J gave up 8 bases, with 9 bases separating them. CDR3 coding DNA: TGTGCCAGCAGCCAAGGAACAGACCATGAGCAGTTCTTC. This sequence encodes CASSQGTDHEQFF.

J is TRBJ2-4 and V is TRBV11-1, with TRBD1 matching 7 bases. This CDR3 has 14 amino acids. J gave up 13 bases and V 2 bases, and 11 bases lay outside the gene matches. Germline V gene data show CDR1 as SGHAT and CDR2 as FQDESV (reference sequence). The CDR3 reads CASSLTGQSLWQYF. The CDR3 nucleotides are TGTGCCAGCAGCTTAACGGGACAGTCTTTGTGGCAGTACTTC.

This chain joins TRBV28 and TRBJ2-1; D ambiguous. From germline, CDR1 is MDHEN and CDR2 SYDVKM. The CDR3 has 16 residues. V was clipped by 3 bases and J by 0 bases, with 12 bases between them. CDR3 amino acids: CASSFLTLFSYNEQFF. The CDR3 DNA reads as TGTGCCAGCAGTTTCCTTACACTATTCTCCTACAATGAGCAGTTCTTC.

The CDR3: CASSVVNEQYF. CDR3 nucleotide sequence: TGTGCCAGCAGTGTAGTCAATGAGCAGTACTTC. V is TRBV12-3 or TRBV12-4 and J is TRBJ2-4; D unresolved. Trimming removed 5 bases at V and 13 bases at J, with 12 bases between. There are 11 residues in the CDR3.

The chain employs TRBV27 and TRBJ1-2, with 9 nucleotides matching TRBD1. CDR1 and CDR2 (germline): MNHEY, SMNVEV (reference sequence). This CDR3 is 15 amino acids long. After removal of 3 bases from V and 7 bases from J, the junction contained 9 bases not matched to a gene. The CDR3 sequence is CASSFGGTGSSGYTF. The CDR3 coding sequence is TGTGCCAGCAGTTTCGGCGGGACAGGGTCCTCTGGCTACACCTTC.

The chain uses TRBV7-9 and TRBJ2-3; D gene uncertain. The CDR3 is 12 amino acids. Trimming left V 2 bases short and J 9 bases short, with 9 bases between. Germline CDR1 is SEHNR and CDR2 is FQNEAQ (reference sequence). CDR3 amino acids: CASSLSASTQYF. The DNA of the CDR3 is TGTGCCAGCAGCTTATCCGCCTCCACGCAGTATTTT.

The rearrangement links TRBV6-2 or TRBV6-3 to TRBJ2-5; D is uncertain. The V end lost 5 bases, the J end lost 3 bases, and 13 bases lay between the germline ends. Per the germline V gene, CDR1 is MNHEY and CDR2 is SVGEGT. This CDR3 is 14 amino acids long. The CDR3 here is CASSNLASKETQYF. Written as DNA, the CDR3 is TGTGCCAGCAGTAACTTAGCATCCAAAGAGACCCAGTACTTC.

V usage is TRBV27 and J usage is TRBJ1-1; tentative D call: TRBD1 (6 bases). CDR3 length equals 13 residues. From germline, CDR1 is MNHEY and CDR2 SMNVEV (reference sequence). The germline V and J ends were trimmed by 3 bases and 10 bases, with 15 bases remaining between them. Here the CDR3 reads CASSFFRGAVAFF. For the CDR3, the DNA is TGTGCCAGCAGTTTTTTTAGGGGGGCTGTAGCTTTCTTT.

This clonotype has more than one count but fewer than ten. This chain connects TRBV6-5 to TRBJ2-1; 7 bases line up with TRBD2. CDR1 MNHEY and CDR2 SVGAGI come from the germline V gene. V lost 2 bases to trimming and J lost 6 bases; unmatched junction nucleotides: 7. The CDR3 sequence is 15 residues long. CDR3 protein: CASSYVGLDRNEQFF. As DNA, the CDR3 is TGTGCCAGCAGTTACGTCGGACTAGACCGCAATGAGCAGTTCTTC.

The CDR3 DNA reads TGTGCCAGCTACGGTTTGAACACTGAAGCTTTCTTT. Its protein is CASYGLNTEAFF. The gene calls are TRBV28 and TRBJ1-1; D remains unclear. Trimming cost V 8 bases and J 0 bases, with 7 bases left between them. This CDR3 is built from 12 residues. CDR1 and CDR2 from the germline V gene are MDHEN and SYDVKM.

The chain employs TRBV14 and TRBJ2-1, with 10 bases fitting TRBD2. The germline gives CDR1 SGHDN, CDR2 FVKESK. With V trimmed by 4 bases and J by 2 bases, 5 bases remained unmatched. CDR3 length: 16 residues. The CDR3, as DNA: TGTGCCAGCAGCCCTCAGACTAGCGGGCCCTACAATGAGCAGTTCTTC. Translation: CASSPQTSGPYNEQFF.

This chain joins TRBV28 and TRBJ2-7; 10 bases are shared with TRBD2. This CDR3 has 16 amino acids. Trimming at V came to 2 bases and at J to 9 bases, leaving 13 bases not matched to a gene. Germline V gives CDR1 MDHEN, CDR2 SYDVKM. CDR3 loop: CASSLRASGRIKGQYF. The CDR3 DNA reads TGTGCCAGCAGTTTAAGGGCTAGCGGGAGAATTAAGGGGCAGTACTTC.

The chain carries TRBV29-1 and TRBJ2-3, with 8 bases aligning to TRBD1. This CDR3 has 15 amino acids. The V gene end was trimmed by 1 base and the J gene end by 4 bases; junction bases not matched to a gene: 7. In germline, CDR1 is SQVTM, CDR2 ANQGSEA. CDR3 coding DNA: TGCAGCGTTGAAGCGGACAGGGTTGGACCAGATACGCAGTATTTT. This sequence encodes CSVEADRVGPDTQYF.

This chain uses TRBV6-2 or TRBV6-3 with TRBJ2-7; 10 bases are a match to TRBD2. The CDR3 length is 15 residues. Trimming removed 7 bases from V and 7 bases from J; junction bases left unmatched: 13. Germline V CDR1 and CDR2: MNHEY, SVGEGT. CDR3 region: CASTDWTSGDNEQYF. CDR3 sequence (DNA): TGTGCCAGCACCGACTGGACTAGCGGAGACAATGAGCAGTACTTC.

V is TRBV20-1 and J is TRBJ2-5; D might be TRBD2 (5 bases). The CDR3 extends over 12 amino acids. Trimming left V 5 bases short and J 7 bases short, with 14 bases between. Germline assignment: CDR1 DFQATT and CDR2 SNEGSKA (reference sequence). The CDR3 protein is CSARRPAGTQYF. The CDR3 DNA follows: TGCAGTGCTCGAAGACCCGCGGGGACCCAGTACTTC.

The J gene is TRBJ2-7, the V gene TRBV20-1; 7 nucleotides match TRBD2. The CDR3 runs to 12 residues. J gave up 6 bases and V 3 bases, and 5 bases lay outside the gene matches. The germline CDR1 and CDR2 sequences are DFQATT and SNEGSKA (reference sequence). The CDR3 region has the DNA TGCAGTGCTAGTGGCGGGAGTAGCGAGCAGTACTTC. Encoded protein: CSASGGSSEQYF.

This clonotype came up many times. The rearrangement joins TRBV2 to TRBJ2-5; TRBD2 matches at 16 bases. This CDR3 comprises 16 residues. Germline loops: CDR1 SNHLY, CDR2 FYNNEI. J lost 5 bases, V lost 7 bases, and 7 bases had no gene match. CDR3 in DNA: TGTGCCAGCACCCTCGGGGGACTAGCGGGAGGGGAGACCCAGTACTTC. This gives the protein CASTLGGLAGGETQYF.

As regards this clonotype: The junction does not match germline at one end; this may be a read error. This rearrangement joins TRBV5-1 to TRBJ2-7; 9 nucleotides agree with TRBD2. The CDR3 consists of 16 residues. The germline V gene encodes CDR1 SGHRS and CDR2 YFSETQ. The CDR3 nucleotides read TGCACCAGCAGCTTGGGGTCTAGCGGGACAACCTACGAGCAGTACTTC. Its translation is CTSSLGSSGTTYEQYF.

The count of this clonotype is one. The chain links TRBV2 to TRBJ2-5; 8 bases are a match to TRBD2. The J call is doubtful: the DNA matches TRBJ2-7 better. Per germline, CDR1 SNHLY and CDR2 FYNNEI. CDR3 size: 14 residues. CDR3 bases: TGTGCCAGCAGCCTACAGCGGGGGAGGGACGAGCAGTACTTC. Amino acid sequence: CASSLQRGRDEQYF.